What follows describes a single T cell receptor beta chain. The CDR3 is 13 residues long. Germline V gene lookup returns CDR1 SGHRS and CDR2 YFSETQ. V was clipped by 4 bases and J by 1 base, with 6 bases between them. This specimen belongs to a study of blood T cell repertoires in COVID-19. Method: immunoSEQ multiplex PCR; TCRdb's copy keeps in-frame clones and lacks some. Found here are around 74,000 clones, over 85% of them singletons; the top ten hold about 16%. This clonotype was sampled from an elderly woman with active or convalescent COVID-19. The rearrangement uses TRBV5-1 and TRBJ1-3; D is unclear. Sequencing was carried out using peripheral blood. CDR3 loop: CASSPGSGNTIYF. CDR3 in DNA: TGCGCCAGCAGCCCGGGATCTGGAAACACCATATATTTT.